This T cell receptor (beta chain) emerged from a study of cytomegalovirus exposure and HLA in healthy donors. A word on this clone: Its antigen is currently unknown.

Per germline, CDR1 MNHEY and CDR2 SVGAGI. The CDR3 totals 14 residues. Overall study results and limits: For presence/absence analyses, sequencing depth was assumed to be roughly uniform across donors.

13 Jbeta primers and 60 Vbeta primers were used for the PCR. Data came from immunoSEQ multiplex PCR; TCRdb stores just in-frame clones and leaves some out. The sample has tens of thousands of clones, around 8% seen once; the top ten hold 2% to 2.5%. The specimen was PBMCs. This sequence originates from a man between 50 and 59 years old in good health and CMV-seronegative. V usage is TRBV6-5 and J usage is TRBJ2-5; D is uncertain. Near its end, the DNA agrees better with TRBJ2-7, so the J call may be wrong. The CDR3 loop is CASSYSGASYEQYF. The CDR3 bases are TGTGCCAGCAGTTACTCGGGCGCGTCCTACGAGCAGTACTTC.